One sample yielded the 18 T cell receptor beta chains listed below, sequenced in a study of shared clonotypes between healthy human individuals. The repertoire was sequenced with immunoSEQ multiplex PCR; TCRdb's copy has only in-frame clones and lacks some. Of some 1 million clones listed, around 76% are singletons. The sequencing sample was made of memory CD4+ T cells sorted from blood. Subset of the sample: CD45RA-negative fraction. The receptors stem from a man aged 18 to 29 in good health.

The rearrangement links TRBV6-6 to TRBJ2-7; D unresolved. The CDR3 spans 13 residues. Deletions cut 6 bases from V and 7 bases from J, with 16 bases between. Germline V lookup: CDR1 MNHNY, CDR2 SVGAGI (reference sequence). As DNA, the CDR3 is TGTGCCAGCAGCAAGGCAGGTCTGTATGAGCAGTACTTC. Encoded protein: CASSKAGLYEQYF.

V is TRBV9 and J is TRBJ2-5; D gene uncertain. This CDR3 comprises 15 residues. Germline V lookup: CDR1 SGDLS, CDR2 YYNGEE. The V and J ends lost 4 bases and 1 base respectively, with 14 bases between them. The CDR3 DNA reads TGTGCCAGCAGCCCGAGTCGCCAGCTCCAAGAGACCCAGTACTTC. The encoded protein is CASSPSRQLQETQYF.

This chain joins TRBV19 and TRBJ1-5; tentative D call: TRBD1 (6 bases). V was cut by 1 base and J by 9 bases, with 16 bases left in between. The CDR3 runs to 15 residues. CDR1 is LNHDA and CDR2 is SQIVND in the germline V gene (reference sequence). CDR3 amino acids: CASSIGDRLVRPQHF. The DNA of the CDR3 is TGTGCCAGTAGTATAGGTGACAGGTTGGTTAGGCCCCAGCATTTT.

The sample holds a few counts of this clone. This sequence joins TRBV29-1 and TRBJ2-1; the match to TRBD2 covers 11 bases. V gave up 4 bases and J gave up 7 bases; unmatched junction bases: 3. Germline V CDR1 and CDR2: SQVTM, ANQGSEA. The length of the CDR3 is 13 residues. The CDR3 is CSVVTSGVNEQFF. In DNA, the CDR3 is TGCAGCGTTGTGACTAGCGGGGTAAATGAGCAGTTCTTC.

The rearrangement uses TRBV5-1 and TRBJ1-2; 9 nucleotides agree with TRBD1. Germline-derived CDR1 and CDR2 are SGHRS and YFSETQ. J lost 4 bases, V lost 3 bases, and 10 bases had no gene match. The CDR3 length is 16 residues. CDR3 amino acids: CASSSGQGLPVYGYTF. CDR3 sequence (DNA): TGCGCCAGCAGCTCGGGACAGGGTTTACCTGTCTATGGCTACACCTTC.

V is TRBV4-1 and J is TRBJ2-3; D ambiguous. The CDR3 is made up of 14 amino acids. V lost 0 bases to trimming and J lost 3 bases, with 7 bases between them. CDR1 and CDR2 from the germline V gene are MGHRA and YSYEKL. Here the CDR3 reads CASSQDMVTDTQYF. CDR3 nucleotides: TGCGCCAGCAGCCAAGATATGGTAACAGATACGCAGTATTTT.

The V call is TRBV6-6, the J call TRBJ2-7; a possible D gene is TRBD2 (6 bases). V was cut by 4 bases and J by 0 bases, with 16 bases left in between. This CDR3 spans 16 amino acids. Per germline, CDR1 MNHNY and CDR2 SVGAGI (reference sequence). This chain's CDR3 is CASSSVTGTGSYEQYF. CDR3 in DNA: TGTGCCAGCAGTTCCGTAACCGGGACTGGCTCCTACGAGCAGTACTTC.

For the CDR3, the DNA is TGTGCCAGCTCGACCGCTAGCGGGAGTTCGGAAAACATTCAGTACTTC. Its translation is CASSTASGSSENIQYF. The chain recombines TRBV7-2 with TRBJ2-4; 10 bases align to TRBD2. The germline gives CDR1 SGHTA, CDR2 FQGNSA. The CDR3 length is 16 residues. The junction had 12 bases not matched to a gene; V was cut back by 8 bases and J by 5 bases.

A remark on this clone: A much larger clone lies a single base off, so this may be a read error. Distinct nucleotide sequences in the sample also encode this CDR3. The chain joins TRBV15 to TRBJ2-5, with D tentatively TRBD2 (6 bases). Trimming cost V 9 bases and J 5 bases, with 16 bases left between them. Germline CDR1 reads LNHNV; CDR2 reads YYDKDF (reference sequence). The CDR3 totals 13 residues. Here the CDR3 DNA reads TGTGCCACTAGCGGTATGTTTTCGGAGACCCAGTACTTC. Its protein product is CATSGMFSETQYF.

This chain links TRBV6-1 with TRBJ1-5; a possible D gene is TRBD1 (6 bases). The ends were cut back, 1 base at V and 5 bases at J, with 12 bases in the middle. This CDR3 is 15 amino acids long. CDR1 is MNHNS and CDR2 is SASEGT in the germline V gene. This CDR3 is CASSEGAGAHQPQHF. The DNA for the CDR3 is TGTGCCAGCAGTGAAGGGGCAGGGGCACATCAGCCCCAGCATTTT.

The chain recombines TRBV4-1 with TRBJ2-3, with 10 nucleotides matching TRBD2. Germline V gene lookup returns CDR1 MGHRA and CDR2 YSYEKL. CDR3 size: 15 residues. The trim removed 0 bases at V and 8 bases at J, leaving 5 bases unmatched. The CDR3: CASSQEASGSGTQYF. CDR3 nucleotides: TGCGCCAGCAGCCAAGAAGCTAGCGGGAGTGGTACGCAGTATTTT.

A remark on this clone: Other DNA sequences of this sample code for an identical CDR3. The CDR3 DNA follows: TGCGCCAGCAGCTTGGACACAGGCTCCTACAATGAGCAGTTCTTC. It is translated as CASSLDTGSYNEQFF. This chain uses TRBV5-1 with TRBJ2-1, with D possibly matching TRBD1 (5 bases). Germline assignment: CDR1 SGHRS and CDR2 YFSETQ. V was pared by 0 bases and J by 0 bases, with 7 bases between. The CDR3 is made up of 15 amino acids.

The genes are TRBV6-5 and TRBJ1-2, with unresolved D. This CDR3 spans 12 amino acids. CDR1 is MNHEY and CDR2 is SVGAGI in the germline V gene. Trimming stripped 4 bases from V and 7 bases from J, with 10 bases between. In nucleotides, the CDR3 is TGTGCCAGCAGTTGGACGGACCCTGGCTACACCTTC. This codes for CASSWTDPGYTF.

In DNA, the CDR3 is TGTGCCAGCAGCTTCCGACAGGCGGGGGAAAAACTGTTTTTT. Residues: CASSFRQAGEKLFF. V and J are TRBV7-3 and TRBJ1-4, with D maybe TRBD1 (6 bases). Germline CDR1 SGHTA, CDR2 FQGTGA. V gave up 3 bases and J gave up 8 bases, with 13 bases separating them. This CDR3 region has 14 residues. The full variable domain, with the rest looked up from reference TRBV7-3 and TRBJ1-4, is GAGVSQTPSNKVTEKGKYVELRCDPISGHTALYWYRQSLGQGPEFLIYFQGTGAADDSGLPNDRFFAVRPEGSVSTLKIQRTERGDSAVYLCASSFRQAGEKLFFGSGTQLSVL.

The V call is TRBV18, the J call TRBJ2-7, with a weak D call TRBD2 (5 bases). The V end lost 2 bases, the J end lost 8 bases, and 13 bases lay between the germline ends. The CDR3 has 13 residues. The germline gives CDR1 KGHSH, CDR2 LQKENI. The CDR3 DNA follows: TGTGCCAGCTCACCATCGGTGGACGGGAAGCAGTACTTC. Translated, it gives CASSPSVDGKQYF. Filled out from reference TRBV18 and TRBJ2-7, the complete variable domain reads NAGVMQNPRHLVRRRGQEARLRCSPMKGHSHVYWYRQLPEEGLKFMVYLQKENIIDESGMPKERFSAEFPKEGPSILRIQQVVRGDSAAYFCASSPSVDGKQYFGPGTRLTVT.

This rearrangement joins TRBV9 to TRBJ2-1, with D tentatively TRBD2 (6 bases). Looked up from germline, CDR1 is SGDLS and CDR2 is YYNGEE. Trimming stripped 10 bases from V and 5 bases from J, with 16 bases between. The CDR3 covers 13 residues. CDR3 sequence: CASEGLLNNEQFF. The CDR3 region has the DNA TGTGCCTCAGAGGGACTCTTAAACAATGAGCAGTTCTTC.

The V and J genes are TRBV5-1 and TRBJ2-7, with 12 positions matching TRBD1. The CDR3 covers 16 residues. The V gene end was trimmed by 4 bases and the J gene end by 6 bases; junction bases not matched to a gene: 11. Per the germline V gene, CDR1 is SGHRS and CDR2 is YFSETQ. The CDR3 DNA is TGCGCCAGCAGCGCGCTATTGGGGACAGGGGGCTCCGAGCAGTACTTC. The encoded protein is CASSALLGTGGSEQYF.

This clone has at least ten counts. The rearrangement joins TRBV6-9 to TRBJ1-5, with 7 bases that match TRBD1. V trimming: 9 bases; J trimming: 3 bases; junction bases outside the gene matches: 8. The CDR3 totals 14 residues. CDR1 and CDR2 from the germline V gene are MNHGY and SVAAGI. CDR3: CARRRDSNNQPQHF. The CDR3 bases are TGTGCCAGGCGCCGGGACAGCAACAATCAGCCCCAGCATTTT.